A single sample is the source of the 20 T cell receptor beta chains below, sequenced in a study of T cells in Graves' hyperthyroidism and ophthalmopathy. TCR beta CDR3 regions were amplified from RNA transcripts. The HTBI primer set was used in a first-round RT-PCR of the TCR CDR3. Via MiXCR, TCRdb re-called the multiplex PCR reads, giving one row per CDR3 protein. The profile shows about 640,000 distinct CDR3 sequences, 20% to 25% of them singletons. Material: blood. The origin of the receptors is a man aged 30 to 45 with Graves' ophthalmopathy.

This clonotype was observed a handful of times. The chain combines TRBV20-1 with TRBJ2-7; 10 bases are a match to TRBD1. V dropped 2 bases and J dropped 4; count of bases not matched to a gene: 5. Germline V gene lookup returns CDR1 DFQATT and CDR2 SNEGSKA (reference sequence). The CDR3 covers 14 residues. The CDR3 sequence: CSARTGQGVYEQYF. CDR3 nucleotides: TGCAGTGCTAGAACCGGACAGGGGGTATACGAGCAGTACTTC.

This clonotype was recorded a few times. The chain combines TRBV27 with TRBJ2-7; D gene uncertain. The CDR3 consists of 14 residues. CDR1 and CDR2 from the germline V gene are MNHEY and SMNVEV (reference sequence). V was cut by 5 bases and J by 7 bases, with 18 bases left in between. CDR3 in DNA: TGTGCCAGCAGTCCGGGCAACTCCCACCTTGAGCAGTACTTC. Encoded protein: CASSPGNSHLEQYF.

This clonotype appeared a few times. This rearrangement joins TRBV7-9 to TRBJ1-3; weak D call: TRBD1 (5 bases). Germline-derived CDR1 and CDR2 are SEHNR and FQNEAQ (reference sequence). Trimming removed 5 bases from V and 6 bases from J, with 17 bases in between. This CDR3 has 15 amino acids. The CDR3, as DNA: TGTGCCAGCAGCAACTTCCAGGGAATCGAAAACACCATATATTTT. This encodes CASSNFQGIENTIYF.

The chain has TRBV20-1 and TRBJ2-3; no clear D. CDR1 and CDR2 (germline): DFQATT, SNEGSKA (reference sequence). CDR3 length: 17 residues. V was trimmed by 0 bases and J by 2 bases, leaving 18 bases between them. The CDR3 reads CSARDNLVGSYTDTQYF. In DNA form, the CDR3 reads TGCAGTGCTAGAGATAATTTGGTTGGCAGTTACACAGATACGCAGTATTTT.

This clonotype was found a few times. This chain connects TRBV6-5 to TRBJ1-4; 8 nucleotides line up with TRBD1. The CDR3 contains 16 residues. Germline CDR1 reads MNHEY; CDR2 reads SVGAGI. Trimming removed 4 bases from V and 7 bases from J; junction bases left unmatched: 11. The DNA of the CDR3 is TGTGCCAGCAGTTTAAACGACAGGGGAAAGGGTGAAAAACTGTTTTTT. Its protein is CASSLNDRGKGEKLFF.

The genes are TRBV27 and TRBJ2-1, with unresolved D. There are 12 residues in the CDR3. Germline CDR1 reads MNHEY; CDR2 reads SMNVEV (reference sequence). Trimming cost V 3 bases and J 8 bases, with 8 bases left between them. CDR3 loop: CASSFLDDEQFF. For the CDR3, the DNA is TGTGCCAGCAGTTTTCTAGACGATGAGCAGTTCTTC.

This sequence joins TRBV7-9 and TRBJ2-1, with 7 positions matching TRBD1. The CDR3 loop spans 13 amino acids. Germline V gene lookup returns CDR1 SEHNR and CDR2 FQNEAQ (reference sequence). The J segment lost 9 bases and the V segment lost 1 base, leaving 3 bases of the junction unmatched. The CDR3 is CASSLVDRAEQFF. The CDR3 DNA reads as TGTGCCAGCAGCTTAGTTGACAGGGCTGAGCAGTTCTTC.

This clonotype was seen only a few times. The V and J genes are TRBV20-1 and TRBJ2-4; TRBD1 aligns across 9 bases. CDR1 and CDR2 from the germline V gene are DFQATT and SNEGSKA (reference sequence). The CDR3 contains 14 residues. J was trimmed by 4 bases and V by 5 bases; bases with no gene match: 6. CDR3 in DNA: TGCAGTGCTCCCCCGGGACAGGGAAAAAACATTCAGTACTTC. It specifies CSAPPGQGKNIQYF.

V gene TRBV5-1 combines with J gene TRBJ2-2, with TRBD1 identical over 10 bases. Germline values: CDR1 SGHRS, CDR2 YFSETQ. This CDR3 spans 16 amino acids. The V and J ends lost 4 bases and 4 bases, in that order; junction bases with no gene match: 7. Here the CDR3 reads CASSKVGQGSTGELFF. The CDR3 nucleotides read TGCGCCAGCAGCAAAGTGGGACAGGGGAGCACCGGGGAGCTGTTTTTT.

This clonotype was seen many times. The chain couples TRBV7-3 to TRBJ2-3, with 7 bases that match TRBD2. There are 18 residues in the CDR3. Trimming at V came to 5 bases and at J to 0 bases, leaving 14 bases not matched to a gene. Germline values: CDR1 SGHTA, CDR2 FQGTGA. Here the CDR3 DNA reads TGTGCCAGCAGCCTACGTGAGGCGGGAGAAAGAAGCACAGATACGCAGTATTTT. Protein: CASSLREAGERSTDTQYF.

V usage is TRBV27 and J usage is TRBJ2-2; D may be TRBD2 (6 bases). This CDR3 has 15 residues. The V end was cut by 6 bases, the J end by 5 bases, with 16 bases between. Germline V gene sequence: CDR1 MNHEY, CDR2 SMNVEV (reference sequence). The CDR3 reads CASSSPGGGTGELFF. Written as DNA, the CDR3 is TGTGCCAGCAGCTCCCCCGGGGGAGGTACCGGGGAGCTGTTTTTT.

This chain links TRBV7-8 with TRBJ1-6; 7 bases are a match to TRBD1. The J segment lost 4 bases and the V segment lost 0 bases, leaving 3 bases of the junction unmatched. From germline, CDR1 is SGHVS and CDR2 FQNEAQ. This CDR3 is built from 16 residues. The chain's CDR3 is CASSLAGQMYNSPLHF. The CDR3 coding sequence is TGTGCCAGCAGCTTAGCGGGACAGATGTATAATTCACCCCTCCACTTT.

CDR3 nucleotide sequence: TGTGCCAGCAGCGTACAGGGATCGGATCAGCCCCAGCATTTT. Its translation is CASSVQGSDQPQHF. The V and J genes are TRBV27 and TRBJ1-5; possible D gene TRBD1, 6 bases. V was clipped by 6 bases and J by 5 bases, with 14 bases between them. The CDR3 loop spans 14 amino acids. Germline loops: CDR1 MNHEY, CDR2 SMNVEV (reference sequence).

Many counts were recorded for this clonotype. This chain links TRBV12-3 or TRBV12-4 with TRBJ1-5, with D possibly matching TRBD1 (6 bases). The germline V and J ends were trimmed by 3 bases and 0 bases, with 12 bases remaining between them. The CDR3 runs to 16 residues. The CDR3 is CASSLRGGISNQPQHF. In nucleotides, the CDR3 is TGTGCCAGCAGTTTGAGGGGGGGAATTAGCAATCAGCCCCAGCATTTT.

The gene calls are TRBV5-1 and TRBJ2-2, with TRBD1 as a possible D gene (8 bases). Germline V lookup: CDR1 SGHRS, CDR2 YFSETQ. There are 15 residues in the CDR3. V was trimmed by 0 bases and J by 4 bases, leaving 10 bases between them. In DNA form, the CDR3 reads TGCGCCAGCAGCTTGGACAGGGGGGGCACCGGGGAGCTGTTTTTT. This codes for CASSLDRGGTGELFF.

This clonotype was seen more than once but under ten times. The chain employs TRBV28 and TRBJ1-5, with D unresolved. This CDR3 comprises 21 residues. Trimming took 2 bases from V and 0 from J, leaving 26 bases between them. Germline lookup yields CDR1 MDHEN and CDR2 SYDVKM. The CDR3 spells CASSLILRAWGSGYSNQPQHF. CDR3 sequence (DNA): TGTGCCAGCAGTTTAATTCTGAGGGCATGGGGTTCGGGATATAGCAATCAGCCCCAGCATTTT.

There are a few counts of this clonotype. This chain links TRBV2 with TRBJ2-1; 10 nucleotides agree with TRBD2. The CDR3 spans 14 residues. The V gene end was trimmed by 10 bases and the J gene end by 0 bases; junction bases not matched to a gene: 3. CDR1 and CDR2 from the germline V gene are SNHLY and FYNNEI. Written as DNA, the CDR3 is TGTGCCACCCCTAGCGGGAGCTCCTACAATGAGCAGTTCTTC. The encoded protein is CATPSGSSYNEQFF.

V and J are TRBV9 and TRBJ2-2; D may be TRBD1 (5 bases). This CDR3 is built from 16 residues. Trimming left V 4 bases short and J 0 bases short, with 13 bases between. CDR1 and CDR2 (germline): SGDLS, YYNGEE. In DNA form, the CDR3 reads TGTGCCAGCAGCCCCAGCACAGGTTCGAACACCGGGGAGCTGTTTTTT. It encodes CASSPSTGSNTGELFF.

V is TRBV20-1 and J is TRBJ1-1, with D tentatively TRBD1 (5 bases). The CDR3 has 11 amino acids. Germline V gene data show CDR1 as DFQATT and CDR2 as SNEGSKA (reference sequence). V shed 7 bases and J shed 4 bases, with 10 bases lying between them. The CDR3 spells CSVRQGTEAFF. The DNA for the CDR3 is TGCAGTGTGAGGCAGGGCACTGAAGCTTTCTTT.

Ten or more counts support this clonotype. The V and J genes are TRBV3-1 and TRBJ1-1; no clear D. The CDR3 extends over 16 amino acids. Looked up from germline, CDR1 is LGHDT and CDR2 is YNNKEL (reference sequence). The V gene lost 4 bases and the J gene lost 0 bases, with 15 bases spanning the gap. CDR3 coding DNA: TGTGCCAGCAGCCGCACGGGCGACATGATGAACACTGAAGCTTTCTTT. As protein: CASSRTGDMMNTEAFF.